The 18 T cell receptor beta chains given below trace back to one sample, sequenced in a study of regulatory T cells in long-lasting Graves disease (dated by TCRdb to about 2021). Library generation was performed with multiplex PCR. Sequencing took place on an Illumina HiSeq 4000. CDR3 regions were amplified by Arm-PCR with iRepertoire HTBI primers to construct TCR beta libraries. TCRdb cleaned the public reads at Q25 with fastp, built clones with MiXCR and kept in-frame beta chains. Here each entry gathers all rows of one CDR3 protein and keeps the most common genes and DNA. This sample lists roughly 450,000 distinct CDR3 sequences; around 20% were detected once. The ten largest clonotypes hold 7% to 9.5% of the sample. Per the publication, the time point label means: persistent/refractory GD, antithyroid drugs over 5 years with positive TRAb. For both TCR sequencing and RNA sequencing, RNA was extracted from PBMCs using TRIzol.

The source was peripheral blood mononuclear cells (PBMCs), collected when the disease was refractory, from a patient treated with antithyroid drugs. The receptors derive from a female donor with Graves disease.

This rearrangement joins TRBV6-1 to TRBJ2-7; a weak D match, TRBD2 (6 bases). CDR1 is MNHNS and CDR2 is SASEGT in the germline V gene. The V end lost 7 bases, the J end lost 0 bases, and 13 bases lay between the germline ends. The CDR3 is made up of 14 amino acids. The CDR3 sequence is CASTYRRVSYEQYF. CDR3 bases: TGTGCCAGCACCTACAGGAGGGTCTCCTACGAGCAGTACTTC.

This chain links TRBV11-2 with TRBJ2-7; D is unclear. Germline CDR1 is SGHAT and CDR2 is FQNNGV. CDR3 size: 15 residues. The V end lost 0 bases, the J end lost 0 bases, and 9 bases lay between the germline ends. CDR3 amino acids: CASSLERWNSYEQYF. Written as DNA, the CDR3 is TGTGCCAGCAGCTTAGAGAGGTGGAACTCCTACGAGCAGTACTTC.

CDR3 sequence reads: CASHYTGTPLSGNTIYF. CDR3 in DNA: TGTGCCAGCCACTATACCGGGACACCCCTCTCTGGAAACACCATATATTTT. V gene TRBV6-1 combines with J gene TRBJ1-3; tentatively, D is TRBD1 (6 bases). V was cut by 8 bases and J by 0 bases, with 20 bases left in between. CDR3 length: 17 residues. CDR1 and CDR2 (germline): MNHNS, SASEGT.

In nucleotides, the CDR3 is TGTGCCTGGAGTGTCAGACAGGGAGTCGGGGAGCTGTTTTTT. Translating it yields CAWSVRQGVGELFF. The genes are TRBV30 and TRBJ2-2; 7 nucleotides match TRBD1. With 0 bases clipped from V and 7 bases from J, the junction kept 5 bases outside the gene matches. Germline lookup yields CDR1 GTSNPN and CDR2 SVGIG (reference sequence). The CDR3 totals 14 residues.

This clonotype was seen at least ten times. The chain is built from TRBV29-1 and TRBJ2-7, with TRBD2 matching 13 bases. The CDR3 covers 12 residues. The ends lost 7 bases at V and 7 bases at J; junction bases unmatched: 4. In germline, CDR1 is SQVTM, CDR2 ANQGSEA. This CDR3 is CSAGTSGIEQYF. The CDR3 DNA sequence: TGCAGCGCAGGGACTAGCGGGATTGAGCAGTACTTC.

The table lists this clonotype with many counts. V and J are TRBV27 and TRBJ2-5; 10 nucleotides align to TRBD2. From germline, CDR1 is MNHEY and CDR2 SMNVEV (reference sequence). CDR3 length: 17 amino acids. V shed 7 bases and J 4 bases; nucleotides not matched to a gene: 15. The CDR3 DNA reads as TGTGCCAGCACCCAAACCCCACTAGCGGGAATAGGAGAGACCCAGTACTTC. Its translation is CASTQTPLAGIGETQYF.

The sample holds a few counts of this clonotype. The chain has TRBV28 and TRBJ2-1; 7 bases align to TRBD1. This CDR3 comprises 16 residues. Germline assignment: CDR1 MDHEN and CDR2 SYDVKM. J lost 3 bases, V lost 5 bases, and 10 bases had no gene match. The CDR3 protein is CASSILDRRIYNEQFF. The CDR3, as DNA: TGTGCCAGCAGTATCCTGGACAGGAGAATCTACAATGAGCAGTTCTTC.

This clonotype was detected ten times or more. The V and J genes are TRBV27 and TRBJ2-7, with D possibly being TRBD1 or TRBD2 (5 bases each). The CDR3 is 14 residues long. Trimming took 5 bases from V and 6 from J, leaving 17 bases between them. Germline V gene sequence: CDR1 MNHEY, CDR2 SMNVEV (reference sequence). The CDR3 nucleotides read TGTGCCAGCAGTCCCGGGACGGCCGGAATCGAGCAGTACTTC. Protein product: CASSPGTAGIEQYF.

This clonotype was counted between two and nine times. This chain links TRBV11-2 with TRBJ2-1; 9 bases are shared with TRBD2. CDR1 and CDR2 (germline): SGHAT, FQNNGV. The V segment lost 4 bases and the J segment 7 bases; nucleotides outside the gene matches: 8. There are 15 residues in the CDR3. CDR3 amino acids: CASSSRAGGKNEQFF. In DNA, the CDR3 is TGTGCCAGCAGCTCGCGAGCGGGAGGAAAGAATGAGCAGTTCTTC.

Ten or more counts support this clonotype. The V call is TRBV29-1, the J call TRBJ2-5, with D perhaps TRBD1 (6 bases). This CDR3 has 13 residues. Trimming shortened V by 3 bases and J by 1 base, and 9 bases separated the two germline ends. The germline gives CDR1 SQVTM, CDR2 ANQGSEA. This CDR3 reads CSVDWGPQETQYF. CDR3 DNA sequence: TGCAGCGTTGACTGGGGGCCCCAAGAGACCCAGTACTTC.

The sample holds many counts of this clonotype. The chain recombines TRBV11-2 with TRBJ1-1; TRBD1 is a possible D gene (6 bases). Trimming stripped 3 bases from V and 7 bases from J, with 21 bases between. This CDR3 region has 16 residues. CDR1 SGHAT and CDR2 FQNNGV come from the germline V gene. The CDR3 loop is CASSFSIEGGMSEAFF. CDR3 DNA sequence: TGTGCCAGCAGCTTCTCGATAGAAGGGGGAATGAGTGAAGCTTTCTTT.

V and J are TRBV12-3 or TRBV12-4 and TRBJ1-2; 10 bases match TRBD1. Losses at the gene ends were 3 bases for V and 7 bases for J; bases not matched to a gene: 8. The length of the CDR3 is 15 residues. The CDR3 coding sequence is TGTGCCAGCAGTTTGGGGGGGGGACAGGGGTCTGGCTACACCTTC. This gives the protein CASSLGGGQGSGYTF.

This clonotype was detected a few times. The chain has TRBV20-1 and TRBJ2-7; 7 nucleotides match TRBD1. After removal of 3 bases from V and 4 bases from J, the junction contained 15 bases not matched to a gene. The CDR3 has 16 amino acids. Germline lookup yields CDR1 DFQATT and CDR2 SNEGSKA (reference sequence). CDR3 coding DNA: TGCAGTGCTAGGGACAGGAAAATCCACTCCGCTTACGAGCAGTACTTC. Translation: CSARDRKIHSAYEQYF.

With regard to this clonotype: A clone one base away is much larger, so this may be a read error. The chain employs TRBV11-2 and TRBJ1-2; a possible D gene is TRBD1 (6 bases). Germline V lookup: CDR1 SGHAT, CDR2 FQNNGV. The CDR3 is 13 residues long. CDR3 sequence: CASSLGGGRGYAF. CDR3 bases: TGTGCCAGCAGCTTAGGAGGGGGTCGGGGCTACGCCTTC.

There are a few counts of this clonotype. V is TRBV18 and J is TRBJ1-5; unclear D gene. Germline V gives CDR1 KGHSH, CDR2 LQKENI. The CDR3 sequence is 16 residues long. Trimming took off 2 bases at V and 0 bases at J, with 11 bases between the two ends. CDR3: CASSPGGWGSNQPQHF. The CDR3 nucleotides are TGTGCCAGCTCACCAGGTGGCTGGGGTAGCAATCAGCCCCAGCATTTT.

Concerning this clonotype: A single base separates this from a much larger clone, so it may be a read error. The chain couples TRBV6-2 or TRBV6-3 to TRBJ2-7, with 14 bases aligning to TRBD2. CDR3 length: 17 residues. The germline V gene has CDR1 MNHEY and CDR2 SVGEGT. V was pared by 1 base and J by 2 bases, with 4 bases of the junction left unmatched. The CDR3 region has the DNA TGTGCCAGCAGTTACTTCGGACTAGCGGGAGGAGCCTACGAGCAGTACTTC. Translated, it gives CASSYFGLAGGAYEQYF.

This clonotype was found many times. The J gene is TRBJ2-2, the V gene TRBV5-6; 7 nucleotides line up with TRBD2. The germline CDR1 and CDR2 sequences are SGHDT and YYEEEE. The V and J ends lost 3 bases and 7 bases, in that order; junction bases with no gene match: 6. The CDR3 spans 14 residues. The CDR3 region has the DNA TGTGCCAGCAGCTGGGGGAGGGCCGTCGGGGAGCTGTTTTTT. Protein product: CASSWGRAVGELFF.

This clonotype was picked up many times. This chain joins TRBV10-3 and TRBJ2-7, with D tentatively TRBD1 (5 bases). Trimming left V 4 bases short and J 2 bases short, with 18 bases between. CDR1 and CDR2 from the germline V gene are ENHRY and SYGVKD. This CDR3 has 16 amino acids. The CDR3 is CAISGEAPGYPYEQYF. The CDR3, as DNA: TGTGCCATCAGTGGGGAAGCGCCAGGGTACCCCTACGAGCAGTACTTC.